This T cell receptor beta chain is from a study of blood T cell repertoires in COVID-19. Background on the study: T cells, B-cell-depleted T cells, or PBMCs supplied cDNA or gDNA.

The authors' processing: The authors estimated nucleated cell counts from reference gene primer amplification. TCRdb's table, derived via immunoSEQ multiplex PCR, lists solely in-frame clones and lacks some. Clone size and V and J calls were adopted from that table, with D and trimming inferred from the DNA. The sample holds under 150,000 clones; over 75% are singletons and the top ten take under 4.5%. Germline V gene lookup returns CDR1 LNHDA and CDR2 SQIVND (reference sequence). V was clipped by 3 bases and J by 4 bases, with 6 bases between them. This CDR3 region has 13 residues. Adults between roughly 18 and 100 years of age took part from under 30 US areas.

The sequence came from a man in his fifties in a cohort exposed to, infected with or recovered from COVID-19 (not recorded which). The chain joins TRBV19 to TRBJ1-4, with D hard to call. The sequencing sample was made of PBMCs or T cells enriched from blood (not recorded which). Here the CDR3 DNA reads TGTGCCAGTAGTATTCGACATAATGAAAAACTGTTTTTT. It yields the protein CASSIRHNEKLFF.